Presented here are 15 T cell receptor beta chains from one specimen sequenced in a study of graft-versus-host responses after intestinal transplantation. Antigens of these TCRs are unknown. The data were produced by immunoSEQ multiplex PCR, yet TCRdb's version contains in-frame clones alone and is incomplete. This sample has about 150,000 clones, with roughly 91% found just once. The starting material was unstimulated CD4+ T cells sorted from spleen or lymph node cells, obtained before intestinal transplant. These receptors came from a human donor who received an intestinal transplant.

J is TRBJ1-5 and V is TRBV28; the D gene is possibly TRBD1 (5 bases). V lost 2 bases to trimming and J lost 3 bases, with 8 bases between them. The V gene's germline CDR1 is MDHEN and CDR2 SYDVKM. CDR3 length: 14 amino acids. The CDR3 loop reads CASSLRGFNQPQHF. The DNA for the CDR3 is TGTGCCAGCAGTTTAAGGGGTTTCAATCAGCCCCAGCATTTT.

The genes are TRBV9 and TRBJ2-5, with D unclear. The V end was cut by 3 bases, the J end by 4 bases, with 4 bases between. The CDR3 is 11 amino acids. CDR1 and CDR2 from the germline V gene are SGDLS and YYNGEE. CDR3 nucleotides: TGTGCCAGCAGCGACCTAGAGACCCAGTACTTC. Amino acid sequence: CASSDLETQYF.

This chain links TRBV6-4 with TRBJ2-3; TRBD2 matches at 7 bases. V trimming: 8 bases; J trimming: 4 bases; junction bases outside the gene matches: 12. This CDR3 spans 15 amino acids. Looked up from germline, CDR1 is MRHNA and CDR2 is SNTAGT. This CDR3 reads CASRREPFGADTQYF. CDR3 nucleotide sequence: TGTGCCAGCCGGCGGGAGCCTTTTGGGGCAGATACGCAGTATTTT.

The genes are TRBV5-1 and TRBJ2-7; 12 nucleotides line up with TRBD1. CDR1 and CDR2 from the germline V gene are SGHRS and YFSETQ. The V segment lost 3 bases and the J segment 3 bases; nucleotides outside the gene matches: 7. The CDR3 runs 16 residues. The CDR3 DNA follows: TGCGCCAGCAGCTCCGGGGGACAGGGGGCCTTCTACGAGCAGTACTTC. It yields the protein CASSSGGQGAFYEQYF.

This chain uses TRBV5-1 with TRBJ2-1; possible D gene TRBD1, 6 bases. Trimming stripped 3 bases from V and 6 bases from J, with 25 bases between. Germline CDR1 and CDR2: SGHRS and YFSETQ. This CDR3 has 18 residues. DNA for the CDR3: TGCGCCAGCAGCTCGAACGGAGCAGGGGAATTTACTGGCAATGAGCAGTTCTTC. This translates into CASSSNGAGEFTGNEQFF.

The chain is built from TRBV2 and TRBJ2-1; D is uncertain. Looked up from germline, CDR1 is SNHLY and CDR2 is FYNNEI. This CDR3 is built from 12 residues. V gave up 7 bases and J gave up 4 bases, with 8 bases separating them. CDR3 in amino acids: CASIRLYNEQFF. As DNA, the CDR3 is TGTGCCAGCATAAGGCTATACAATGAGCAGTTCTTC.

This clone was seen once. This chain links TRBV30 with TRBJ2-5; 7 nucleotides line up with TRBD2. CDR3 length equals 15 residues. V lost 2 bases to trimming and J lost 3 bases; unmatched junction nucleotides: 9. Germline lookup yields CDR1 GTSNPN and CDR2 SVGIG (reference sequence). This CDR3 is CAWSFPASGKETQYF. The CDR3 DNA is TGTGCCTGGAGTTTCCCGGCTAGCGGAAAAGAGACCCAGTACTTC.

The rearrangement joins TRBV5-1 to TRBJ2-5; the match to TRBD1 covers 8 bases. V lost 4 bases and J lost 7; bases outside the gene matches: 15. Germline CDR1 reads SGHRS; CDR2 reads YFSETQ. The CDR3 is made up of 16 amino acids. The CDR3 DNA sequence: TGCGCCAGCAGCCACCGGGACAGGCTGAGTGTGGCGACCCAGTACTTC. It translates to CASSHRDRLSVATQYF.

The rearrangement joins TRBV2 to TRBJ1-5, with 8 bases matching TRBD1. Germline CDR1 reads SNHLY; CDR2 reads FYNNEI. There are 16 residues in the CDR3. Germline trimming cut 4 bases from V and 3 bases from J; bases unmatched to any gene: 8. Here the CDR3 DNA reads TGTGCCAGCAGTGGAGGCTCAGGGGGCTTCAATCAGCCCCAGCATTTT. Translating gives CASSGGSGGFNQPQHF.

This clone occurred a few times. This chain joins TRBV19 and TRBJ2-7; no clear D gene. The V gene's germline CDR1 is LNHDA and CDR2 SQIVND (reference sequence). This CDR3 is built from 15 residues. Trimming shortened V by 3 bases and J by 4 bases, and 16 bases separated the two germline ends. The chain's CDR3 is CASSMKGRTGYEQYF. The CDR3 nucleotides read TGTGCCAGTAGTATGAAGGGAAGAACCGGATACGAGCAGTACTTC.

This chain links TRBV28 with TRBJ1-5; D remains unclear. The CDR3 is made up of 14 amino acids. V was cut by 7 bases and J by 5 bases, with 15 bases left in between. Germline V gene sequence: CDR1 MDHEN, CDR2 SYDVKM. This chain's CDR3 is CASKRAELYQPQHF. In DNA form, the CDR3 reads TGTGCCAGCAAGCGGGCAGAACTTTATCAGCCCCAGCATTTT.

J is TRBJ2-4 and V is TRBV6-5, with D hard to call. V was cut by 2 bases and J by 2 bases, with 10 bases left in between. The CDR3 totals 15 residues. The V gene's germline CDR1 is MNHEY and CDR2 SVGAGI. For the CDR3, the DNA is TGTGCCAGCAGTTACGCGAGAGTACCCAAAAACATTCAGTACTTC. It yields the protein CASSYARVPKNIQYF.

The CDR3 coding sequence is TGTGCCAGTGCGGACAGGGAGTATGGCTACACCTTC. Protein sequence: CASADREYGYTF. The chain joins TRBV19 to TRBJ1-2; TRBD1 agrees at 8 bases. The CDR3 consists of 12 residues. CDR1 LNHDA and CDR2 SQIVND come from the germline V gene (reference sequence). V shed 8 bases and J 5 bases; nucleotides not matched to a gene: 4.

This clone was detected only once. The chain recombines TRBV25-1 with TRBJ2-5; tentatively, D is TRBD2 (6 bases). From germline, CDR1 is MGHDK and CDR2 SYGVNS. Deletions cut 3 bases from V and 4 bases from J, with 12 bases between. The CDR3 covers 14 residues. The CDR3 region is CASSETGVGETQYF. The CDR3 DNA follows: TGTGCCAGCAGTGAGACGGGAGTGGGAGAGACCCAGTACTTC.

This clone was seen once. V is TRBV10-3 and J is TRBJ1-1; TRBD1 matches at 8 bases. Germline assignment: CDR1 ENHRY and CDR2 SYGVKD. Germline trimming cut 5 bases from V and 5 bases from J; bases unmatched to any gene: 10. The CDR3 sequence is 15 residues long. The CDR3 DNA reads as TGTGCCATCAGTTTCTTACAGGGGGTGGAAACTGAAGCTTTCTTT. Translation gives CAISFLQGVETEAFF.